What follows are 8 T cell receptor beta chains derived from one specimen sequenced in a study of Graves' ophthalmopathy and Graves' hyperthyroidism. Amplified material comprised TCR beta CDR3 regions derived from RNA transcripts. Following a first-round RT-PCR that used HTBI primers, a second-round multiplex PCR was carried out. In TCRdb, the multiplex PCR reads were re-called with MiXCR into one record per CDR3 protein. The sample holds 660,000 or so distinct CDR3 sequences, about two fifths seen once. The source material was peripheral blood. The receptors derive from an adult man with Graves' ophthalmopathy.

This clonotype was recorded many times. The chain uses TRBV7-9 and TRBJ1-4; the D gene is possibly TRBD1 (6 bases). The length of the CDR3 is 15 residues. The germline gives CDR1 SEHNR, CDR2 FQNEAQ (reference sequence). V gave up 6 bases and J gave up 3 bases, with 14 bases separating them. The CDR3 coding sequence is TGTGCCAGCAGATATACAGGGCAAGCTAATGAAAAACTGTTTTTT. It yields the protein CASRYTGQANEKLFF. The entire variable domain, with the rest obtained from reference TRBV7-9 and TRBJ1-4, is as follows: DTGVSQNPRHKITKRGQNVTFRCDPISEHNRLYWYRQTLGQGPEFLTYFQNEAQLEKSRLLSDRFSAERPKGSFSTLEIQRTEQGDSAMYLCASRYTGQANEKLFFGSGTQLSVL.

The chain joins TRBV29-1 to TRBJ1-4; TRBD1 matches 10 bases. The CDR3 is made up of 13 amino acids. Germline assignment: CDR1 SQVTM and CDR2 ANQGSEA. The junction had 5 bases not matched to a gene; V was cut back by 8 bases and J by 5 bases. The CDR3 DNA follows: TGCAGCCACCCGGGACAGGGGAATGAAAAACTGTTTTTT. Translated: CSHPGQGNEKLFF.

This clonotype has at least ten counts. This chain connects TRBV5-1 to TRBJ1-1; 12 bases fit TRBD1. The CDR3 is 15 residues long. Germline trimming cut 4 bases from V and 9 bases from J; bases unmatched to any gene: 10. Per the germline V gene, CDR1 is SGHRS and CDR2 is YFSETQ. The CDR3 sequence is CASSTTHRDRGQAFF. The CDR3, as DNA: TGCGCCAGCAGCACTACCCACCGGGACAGGGGGCAAGCTTTCTTT. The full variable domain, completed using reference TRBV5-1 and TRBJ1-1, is KAGVTQTPRYLIKTRGQQVTLSCSPISGHRSVSWYQQTPGQGLQFLFEYFSETQRNKGNFPGRFSGRQFSNSRSEMNVSTLELGDSALYLCASSTTHRDRGQAFFGQGTRLTVV.

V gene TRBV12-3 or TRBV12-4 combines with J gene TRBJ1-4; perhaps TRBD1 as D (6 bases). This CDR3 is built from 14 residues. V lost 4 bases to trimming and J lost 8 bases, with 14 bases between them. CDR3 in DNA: TGTGCCAGCAGTTACAGGGAGGTGACGGAAAAACTGTTTTTT. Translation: CASSYREVTEKLFF.

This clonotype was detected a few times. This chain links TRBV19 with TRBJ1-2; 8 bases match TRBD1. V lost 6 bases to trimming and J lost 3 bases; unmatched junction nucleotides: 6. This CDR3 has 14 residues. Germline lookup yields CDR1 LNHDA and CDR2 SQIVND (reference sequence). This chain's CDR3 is CASRTRGRHYGYTF. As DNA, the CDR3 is TGTGCCAGTAGAACCAGGGGGCGCCACTATGGCTACACCTTC.

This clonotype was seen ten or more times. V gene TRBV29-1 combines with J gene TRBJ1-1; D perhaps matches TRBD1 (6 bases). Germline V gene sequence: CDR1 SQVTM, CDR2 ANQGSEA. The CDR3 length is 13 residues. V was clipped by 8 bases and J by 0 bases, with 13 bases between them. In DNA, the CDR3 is TGCAGCACAGAGACAGGCTTGAACACTGAAGCTTTCTTT. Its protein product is CSTETGLNTEAFF.

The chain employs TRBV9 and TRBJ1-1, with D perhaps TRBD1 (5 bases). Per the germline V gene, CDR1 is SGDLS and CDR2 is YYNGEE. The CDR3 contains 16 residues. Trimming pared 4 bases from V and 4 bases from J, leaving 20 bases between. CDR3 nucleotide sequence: TGTGCCAGCAGCCCACGGGACGGAGAAGTGCTCACTGAAGCTTTCTTT. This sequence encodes CASSPRDGEVLTEAFF.

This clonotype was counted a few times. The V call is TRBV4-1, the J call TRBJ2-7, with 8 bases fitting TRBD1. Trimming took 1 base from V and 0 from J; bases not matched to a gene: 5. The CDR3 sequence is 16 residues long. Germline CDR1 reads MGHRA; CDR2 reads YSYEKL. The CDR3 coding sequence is TGCGCCAGCAGCCAAGGACGGACAGGGCTCTCCTACGAGCAGTACTTC. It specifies CASSQGRTGLSYEQYF.